This TCR beta chain was obtained from a study of vaccination effects on CD4 cells after COVID-19. Study-wide findings and caveats: Long after vaccination, the clones induced by infection and by vaccine shrank markedly in size.

Using immunoSEQ multiplex PCR, the repertoire was profiled, and TCRdb retains in-frame clones only, with some absent. This table holds some 30,000 clones, 70% to 80% found once. Culture proceeded for about 11 days, and CD4+ T cells were then isolated. Prior SARS-CoV-2 infection was absent in the vaccine recipients, as shown by negative nucleocapsid antibodies. Half-medium exchanges with IL-2 medium took place on days 3 and 7. The CDR3 is made up of 15 amino acids. Germline lookup yields CDR1 SEHNR and CDR2 FQNEAQ (reference sequence). V was pared by 5 bases and J by 3 bases, with 16 bases between. To note about this clone: Its antigen remains unknown.

The sample in question was CD4+ T cells from PBMCs cultured without peptide, obtained before COVID-19 vaccination. The sequence was collected from a human donor who received a COVID-19 vaccine. The chain uses TRBV7-9 and TRBJ1-1; perhaps TRBD1 as D (5 bases). Here the CDR3 reads CASSARAGTHTEAFF. DNA for the CDR3: TGTGCCAGCAGCGCCCGAGCCGGGACCCACACTGAAGCTTTCTTT.